A single sample gave rise to the 27 T cell receptor beta chains below, sequenced in a study of T cells after posttransplantation cyclophosphamide. Data came from immunoSEQ multiplex PCR; TCRdb stores just in-frame clones and leaves some out. Observed in the sample are thousands of clones, none of them singletons. Treatment was busulfan-fludarabine conditioning, a marrow graft, and cyclophosphamide on days +3 and +4. Here the sequenced sample was PBMCs, taken after allogeneic stem cell transplant with posttransplant cyclophosphamide. These receptor sequences come from a female patient between 50 and 60 years old who received an allogeneic stem cell transplant from an unrelated donor, was CMV-positive, and had acute GVHD only. Part of the T cell pool may stem from the graft donor.

This clone is labeled as medium-sized. The chain combines TRBV7-9 with TRBJ2-3; 7 nucleotides agree with TRBD2. V trimming: 0 bases; J trimming: 2 bases; junction bases outside the gene matches: 8. The CDR3 consists of 17 residues. Germline V gene lookup returns CDR1 SEHNR and CDR2 FQNEAQ (reference sequence). CDR3 loop: CASSLADSGLDTDTQYF. The CDR3 coding sequence is TGTGCCAGCAGCTTAGCAGATAGCGGGTTAGACACAGATACGCAGTATTTT.

This clone is labeled as medium-sized. This sequence joins TRBV4-3 and TRBJ2-1, with TRBD2 as a possible D gene (7 bases). The V end lost 0 bases, the J end lost 3 bases, and 12 bases lay between the germline ends. The germline gives CDR1 LGHNA, CDR2 YSLEER. CDR3 length: 16 residues. As DNA, the CDR3 is TGCGCCAGCAGCCAAGAACCAGCGGGACACTACAATGAGCAGTTCTTC. This encodes CASSQEPAGHYNEQFF.

The CDR3 sequence is CSATGGNGYTF. CDR3 bases: TGCAGTGCTACAGGGGGCAATGGCTACACCTTC. This rearrangement joins TRBV20-1 to TRBJ1-2; 8 nucleotides line up with TRBD1. The V segment lost 4 bases and the J segment 6 bases; nucleotides outside the gene matches: 1. The germline V gene has CDR1 DFQATT and CDR2 SNEGSKA (reference sequence). This CDR3 contains 11 residues.

This clone has ten or more counts. This CDR3 reads CSVEGYRGDGYTF. The CDR3, as DNA: TGCAGCGTTGAAGGGTACAGGGGGGATGGCTACACCTTC. The V gene is TRBV29-1, the J gene TRBJ1-2, with TRBD1 matching 8 bases. The germline gives CDR1 SQVTM, CDR2 ANQGSEA. The length of the CDR3 is 13 residues. V gave up 1 base and J gave up 6 bases; unmatched junction bases: 4. Variable domain in full (rest from reference TRBV29-1 and TRBJ1-2): SAVISQKPSRDICQRGTSLTIQCQVDSQVTMMFWYRQQPGQSLTLIATANQGSEATYESGFVIDKFPISRPNLTFSTLTVSNMSPEDSSIYLCSVEGYRGDGYTFGSGTRLTVV.

Ten or more counts support this clone. The chain employs TRBV5-6 and TRBJ1-2; D gene ambiguous. The CDR3 is made up of 12 amino acids. Per germline, CDR1 SGHDT and CDR2 YYEEEE. The V end was cut by 3 bases, the J end by 2 bases, with 5 bases between. Here the CDR3 DNA reads TGTGCCAGCAGCTCACTAAACTATGGCTACACCTTC. It encodes CASSSLNYGYTF.

This clone was counted only a few times. V gene TRBV7-8 combines with J gene TRBJ2-3; TRBD1 matches 7 bases. V trimming: 3 bases; J trimming: 2 bases; junction bases outside the gene matches: 2. Germline V gene sequence: CDR1 SGHVS, CDR2 FQNEAQ. The CDR3 has 14 residues. The CDR3 sequence: CASSLDRNTDTQYF. In DNA, the CDR3 is TGTGCCAGCAGCTTGGACAGGAACACAGATACGCAGTATTTT.

This clone came up many times. The chain recombines TRBV9 with TRBJ2-2; 14 nucleotides match TRBD2. The CDR3 has 17 residues. Germline assignment: CDR1 SGDLS and CDR2 YYNGEE. V gave up 5 bases and J gave up 7 bases; unmatched junction bases: 10. This CDR3 reads CASSGPGLAGAFGELFF. The CDR3 DNA follows: TGTGCCAGCAGTGGACCGGGACTAGCGGGAGCGTTCGGGGAGCTGTTTTTT.

Judged by abundance, this clone is medium-sized (0.01 to 0.1%). The chain is built from TRBV7-8 and TRBJ2-7; D gene ambiguous. In germline, CDR1 is SGHVS, CDR2 FQNEAQ. V gave up 5 bases and J gave up 0 bases, with 8 bases separating them. This CDR3 has 13 residues. The CDR3 spells CASSPEDSYEQYF. In DNA form, the CDR3 reads TGTGCCAGCAGCCCAGAAGACTCCTACGAGCAGTACTTC.

This clone is medium-sized in the sample. This rearrangement joins TRBV6-5 to TRBJ1-5, with 8 bases identical to TRBD1. The ends lost 5 bases at V and 7 bases at J; junction bases unmatched: 7. Germline loops: CDR1 MNHEY, CDR2 SVGAGI. The CDR3 has 14 residues. This CDR3 is CASSTGQGGQPQHF. The DNA of the CDR3 is TGTGCCAGCAGTACCGGACAGGGCGGACAGCCCCAGCATTTT.

The CDR3 sequence is CASSPGLAGTYEQYF. Here the CDR3 DNA reads TGTGCCAGCAGTCCGGGACTAGCGGGGACCTACGAGCAGTACTTC. The chain joins TRBV27 to TRBJ2-5; the match to TRBD2 covers 13 bases. The DNA end is a closer match to TRBJ2-7, so the J assignment may be wrong. Germline CDR1 is MNHEY and CDR2 is SMNVEV (reference sequence). CDR3 length: 15 residues.

This clone rates as medium-sized. This chain connects TRBV5-1 to TRBJ2-3, with a weak D call TRBD1 (5 bases). Trimming removed 0 bases from V and 0 bases from J, with 11 bases in between. Germline assignment: CDR1 SGHRS and CDR2 YFSETQ. The CDR3 consists of 16 residues. CDR3 nucleotide sequence: TGCGCCAGCAGCTTGGTATTAGGGGCTAGCACAGATACGCAGTATTTT. As protein: CASSLVLGASTDTQYF.

The chain employs TRBV19 and TRBJ2-7; 11 positions match TRBD1. The CDR3 has 17 amino acids. Germline assignment: CDR1 LNHDA and CDR2 SQIVND (reference sequence). V shed 5 bases and J 4 bases; nucleotides not matched to a gene: 13. The CDR3 region is CASSRFGTGGYSYEQYF. CDR3 DNA sequence: TGTGCCAGTAGTCGATTCGGGACAGGGGGTTATTCATACGAGCAGTACTTC.

This clone was picked up many times. J is TRBJ1-1 and V is TRBV7-9, with a possible D match to TRBD1 (5 bases). The ends were cut back, 2 bases at V and 5 bases at J, with 15 bases in the middle. The CDR3 spans 15 residues. Looked up from germline, CDR1 is SEHNR and CDR2 is FQNEAQ (reference sequence). The DNA of the CDR3 is TGTGCCAGCAGCTTACACCCGACGGGGGGAACTGAAGCTTTCTTT. Its protein product is CASSLHPTGGTEAFF.

At least ten counts were recorded for this clone. This chain uses TRBV18 with TRBJ1-4, with a possible D match to TRBD1 (6 bases). From germline, CDR1 is KGHSH and CDR2 LQKENI. Trimming removed 3 bases from V and 5 bases from J, with 13 bases in between. This CDR3 comprises 15 residues. CDR3 in DNA: TGTGCCAGCTCACCCCGGGACATTTCCAATGAAAAACTGTTTTTT. This translates into CASSPRDISNEKLFF.

Ten or more counts support this clone. The chain has TRBV28 and TRBJ1-1, with 7 positions matching TRBD1. The CDR3 is made up of 14 amino acids. The trim removed 2 bases at V and 4 bases at J, leaving 4 bases unmatched. Germline V gene lookup returns CDR1 MDHEN and CDR2 SYDVKM. The CDR3 here is CASSLRDSPTEAFF. The CDR3 nucleotides are TGTGCCAGCAGTTTAAGGGACAGCCCCACTGAAGCTTTCTTT.

This clone occurred many times. Written as DNA, the CDR3 is TGTGCCAGCAGCGCGCGGAGGCGGGAGCTGGGGGAGCAGTACTTC. Translation: CASSARRRELGEQYF. This rearrangement joins TRBV2 to TRBJ2-7; 7 nucleotides line up with TRBD2. The CDR3 contains 15 residues. Germline CDR1 and CDR2: SNHLY and FYNNEI. The ends lost 6 bases at V and 7 bases at J; junction bases unmatched: 15.

The table lists this clone with many counts. The genes are TRBV6-5 and TRBJ2-1; 7 bases are shared with TRBD2. This CDR3 is built from 15 residues. The germline CDR1 and CDR2 sequences are MNHEY and SVGAGI. The ends lost 7 bases at V and 1 base at J; junction bases unmatched: 7. The CDR3 loop reads CASIRSGGSYNEQFF. The DNA for the CDR3 is TGTGCCAGCATACGGTCGGGAGGTTCCTACAATGAGCAGTTCTTC.

In this sample, this clone is medium-sized. This chain connects TRBV30 to TRBJ2-1, with D unresolved. Germline loops: CDR1 GTSNPN, CDR2 SVGIG (reference sequence). CDR3 length equals 12 residues. V was trimmed by 3 bases and J by 4 bases, leaving 7 bases between them. CDR3 coding DNA: TGTGCCTGGAGAACTCCATACAATGAGCAGTTCTTC. Its protein product is CAWRTPYNEQFF.

This clone was picked up many times. The rearrangement uses TRBV2 and TRBJ2-2; perhaps TRBD1 as D (5 bases). The V gene lost 3 bases and the J gene lost 4 bases, with 12 bases spanning the gap. The CDR3 is made up of 15 amino acids. Germline V gives CDR1 SNHLY, CDR2 FYNNEI. The CDR3 region is CASSEAGQFTGELFF. CDR3 nucleotides: TGTGCCAGCAGTGAGGCAGGGCAGTTCACCGGGGAGCTGTTTTTT. Complete variable domain (other parts from reference TRBV2 and TRBJ2-2): EPEVTQTPSHQVTQMGQEVILRCVPISNHLYFYWYRQILGQKVEFLVSFYNNEISEKSEIFDDQFSVERPDGSNFTLKIRSTKLEDSAMYFCASSEAGQFTGELFFGEGSRLTVL.

This clone was counted ten times or more. This chain connects TRBV7-6 to TRBJ2-3; TRBD2 matches 7 bases. The V segment lost 5 bases and the J segment 0 bases; nucleotides outside the gene matches: 14. The CDR3 runs to 18 residues. Germline values: CDR1 SGHVS, CDR2 FNYEAQ. The DNA for the CDR3 is TGTGCCAGCAGCATCAAGGGCGGGAGCGAAACTAGCACAGATACGCAGTATTTT. Its translation is CASSIKGGSETSTDTQYF. Full variable domain (missing parts from reference TRBV7-6 and TRBJ2-3): GAGVSQSPRYKVTKRGQDVALRCDPISGHVSLYWYRQALGQGPEFLTYFNYEAQQDKSGLPNDRFSAERPEGSISTLTIQRTEQRDSAMYRCASSIKGGSETSTDTQYFGPGTRLTVL.

In its sample, this clone ranks as medium-sized. The chain uses TRBV5-8 and TRBJ2-7; maybe TRBD2 (5 bases). This CDR3 spans 14 amino acids. Germline V gives CDR1 SGHTS, CDR2 YDEGEE. Trimming took 1 base from V and 7 from J, leaving 15 bases between them. The CDR3 loop reads CASSLSLASWEQYF. The CDR3 DNA is TGTGCCAGCAGCTTGAGCCTAGCCTCTTGGGAGCAGTACTTC.

This clone has a count of ten or more. J is TRBJ1-3 and V is TRBV18, with D possibly TRBD1 on 5 matching bases. The ends were cut back, 6 bases at V and 0 bases at J, with 12 bases in the middle. Germline CDR1 and CDR2: KGHSH and LQKENI. CDR3 size: 15 residues. CDR3 bases: TGTGCCAGCTCCCTCGTAGGGGTCTCTGGAAACACCATATATTTT. The encoded protein is CASSLVGVSGNTIYF.

This clone was seen many times. The chain combines TRBV7-8 with TRBJ1-2; D gene ambiguous. Trimming took 5 bases from V and 5 from J, leaving 12 bases between them. The CDR3 runs to 13 residues. Germline V gene data show CDR1 as SGHVS and CDR2 as FQNEAQ. In nucleotides, the CDR3 is TGTGCCAGCAGCAAAACCACGGGATATGGCTACACCTTC. Protein product: CASSKTTGYGYTF.

This clone was seen many times. The chain couples TRBV7-2 to TRBJ2-7, with 7 bases fitting TRBD1. After removal of 5 bases from V and 5 bases from J, the junction contained 9 bases not matched to a gene. This CDR3 region has 14 residues. In germline, CDR1 is SGHTA, CDR2 FQGNSA. The chain's CDR3 is CASSPRDRGHEQYF. In nucleotides, the CDR3 is TGTGCCAGCAGCCCTCGGGACAGAGGACACGAGCAGTACTTC.

V usage is TRBV11-2 and J usage is TRBJ2-5; D not certain. The better agreement between TRBJ2-7 and the DNA end casts doubt on the J call. CDR3 size: 11 residues. Germline-derived CDR1 and CDR2 are SGHAT and FQNNGV. The CDR3 DNA follows: TGTGCCAGCAGCTCATCCCACGAGCAGTACTTC. Translated: CASSSSHEQYF.

In its sample, this clone was seen many times. This sequence joins TRBV27 and TRBJ2-3; 7 bases are shared with TRBD2. From germline, CDR1 is MNHEY and CDR2 SMNVEV (reference sequence). Trimming at V came to 5 bases and at J to 6 bases, leaving 8 bases not matched to a gene. The CDR3 runs to 14 residues. CDR3 nucleotide sequence: TGTGCCAGCAGTCGGGGACTACCCATGGATACGCAGTATTTT. Translating gives CASSRGLPMDTQYF.

This clone was seen ten or more times. V is TRBV30 and J is TRBJ2-7, with D tentatively TRBD2 (6 bases). V gave up 5 bases and J gave up 2 bases, with 16 bases separating them. This CDR3 region has 14 residues. Germline V gives CDR1 GTSNPN, CDR2 SVGIG (reference sequence). CDR3 sequence reads: CAWGGFLSPYEQYF. The CDR3, as DNA: TGTGCCTGGGGGGGGTTTTTATCCCCCTACGAGCAGTACTTC.